The 8 T cell receptor beta chains presented below share a single source sample, sequenced in a study of shared clonotypes between healthy human individuals. Generated by immunoSEQ multiplex PCR, the TCRdb table keeps only in-frame clones and is missing some. The data contain around 2,100,000 clones, 85% to 95% of them singletons. Cells designated naive CD8 were CD45RO-negative and were positively selected for CCR7, with terminally differentiated effector memory CD45RA+ cells excluded. Sequenced input: naive CD8+ T cells sorted from blood. Receptors were obtained from a man between 18 and 29 years old in good health.

The J gene is TRBJ2-5, the V gene TRBV7-9; D uncertain. Germline CDR1 is SEHNR and CDR2 is FQNEAQ (reference sequence). The CDR3 runs 15 residues. V was clipped by 5 bases and J by 2 bases, with 15 bases between them. CDR3 DNA: TGTGCCAGCAGCCCACCTCGTACCAAGCAAGAGACCCAGTACTTC. Translation gives CASSPPRTKQETQYF.

This clone has just a few counts. The genes are TRBV6-6 and TRBJ1-1, with a weak D call TRBD1 (5 bases). Germline V lookup: CDR1 MNHNY, CDR2 SVGAGI (reference sequence). V was pared by 7 bases and J by 1 base, with 10 bases between. The CDR3 covers 13 residues. The CDR3 loop is CASTGDPNTEAFF. Written as DNA, the CDR3 is TGTGCCAGCACGGGGGACCCGAACACTGAAGCTTTCTTT.

On this clone itself: An end of the junction differs from the germline gene, which may be a read error. The sample contains more than one DNA sequence encoding this CDR3. V and J are TRBV6-5 and TRBJ1-6; 11 bases match TRBD1. Germline lookup yields CDR1 MNHEY and CDR2 SVGAGI. The CDR3 consists of 14 residues. The DNA of the CDR3 is TGCGCCAGCAGTTCGGACAGGGGGCGAAACTCCCTCCACTTT. Translating gives CASSSDRGRNSLHF.

The rearrangement links TRBV28 to TRBJ1-2; D might be TRBD1 (5 bases). CDR1 is MDHEN, CDR2 SYDVKM, per germline. The germline V and J ends were trimmed by 7 bases and 2 bases, with 14 bases remaining between them. This CDR3 has 14 residues. The CDR3 region is CASNTLTDNYGYTF. CDR3 sequence (DNA): TGTGCCAGCAACACCCTGACAGACAACTATGGCTACACCTTC.

The sample holds one count of this clone. The chain couples TRBV11-2 to TRBJ2-1; possible D gene TRBD2, 5 bases. The CDR3 consists of 14 residues. CDR1 is SGHAT, CDR2 FQNNGV, per germline. Trimming pared 3 bases from V and 4 bases from J, leaving 10 bases between. The CDR3 loop reads CASSFGLDYNEQFF. The CDR3 nucleotides are TGTGCCAGCAGCTTCGGACTGGATTACAATGAGCAGTTCTTC.

The chain links TRBV11-2 to TRBJ2-7; D perhaps matches TRBD1 (6 bases). CDR3 size: 15 residues. Trimming stripped 1 base from V and 4 bases from J, with 14 bases between. Germline V gene data show CDR1 as SGHAT and CDR2 as FQNNGV. CDR3 in DNA: TGTGCCAGCAGCTTAGGGAGTGGGGGCTATTACGAGCAGTACTTC. Translating gives CASSLGSGGYYEQYF.

The DNA of the CDR3 is TGTGCCAGCAGTTCCCTTAGCGGGAGTGCAGATACGCAGTATTTT. Translation: CASSSLSGSADTQYF. V usage is TRBV11-2 and J usage is TRBJ2-3; TRBD2 agrees at 9 bases. The CDR3 totals 15 residues. Trimming took 6 bases from V and 4 from J; bases not matched to a gene: 8. Germline V lookup: CDR1 SGHAT, CDR2 FQNNGV.

The V gene is TRBV10-2, the J gene TRBJ2-7; no clear D gene. This CDR3 spans 15 amino acids. Trimming removed 0 bases from V and 3 bases from J, with 12 bases in between. CDR1 WSHSY and CDR2 SAAADI come from the germline V gene. The CDR3 here is CASSESGSPYYEQYF. The CDR3, as DNA: TGCGCCAGCAGTGAGTCGGGAAGCCCTTACTACGAGCAGTACTTC.